This T cell receptor (beta chain) was observed in a study of blood T cells in healthy people across ages (dated by TCRdb to between 2015 and 2016). Regarding the study in general: In model experiments, template switching captured about one uniquely barcoded TCR beta cDNA molecule for every two T cells. To track age-related changes in TCR beta repertoire diversity, the study relied on deep sequencing normalized with unique cDNA molecular identifiers. The donors were divided into four age groups: young (average about 15 years), middle-aged (under 40), aged (around 67) and long-lived (roughly 82). To avoid experimental bias, donors of different ages were spread randomly across the sequencing lanes. For two donors (one aged 18 to 30 and one aged 80 or older), the study analyzed two additional independent replicas of 1 million unique cDNA reads from the same blood draw. Findings and caveats that apply to the study as a whole: Observed TCR beta diversity correlated strongly with the percentage of naive T cells measured by flow cytometry. Because donor CMV infection status was unknown, age-related changes in expanded clonotypes were potentially confounded. As age increased, observed TCR beta diversity per million T cells dropped in a roughly linear way, and a significant reduction was already evident by age about 40. Compared with the aged group, more naive CD4+ T cells, fewer expanded clones and increased TCR diversity were shown by the long-lived group, suggesting age selection. Because profiling used bulk unsorted PBMCs, naive and antigen-experienced compartments could not be compared conclusively. Estimates of total diversity from one million sequenced T cells were regarded as lower bounds and underestimates.

Per the germline V gene, SQVTM is the CDR1 and ANQGSEA is the CDR2. V has 1 base trimmed and J has 7 bases trimmed; junction bases matching no gene number 6. Its CDR3 holds 13 amino acids, cysteine through phenylalanine. Kept here is only the CDR3 DNA, which spans 39 bases and is read in frame from base 1. Systemically healthy Caucasian individuals from Russia, some 36 in total and aged roughly 6 to 100 years, were included as donors. Roughly 9 milliliters of peripheral blood were drawn from each donor into EDTA-treated Vacutainer tubes. Ficoll-Paque density-gradient centrifugation was used to isolate PBMCs, with at least 6 million obtained per sample. Trizol reagent was used to extract total RNA from the PBMCs, yielding at least 5.5 micrograms per sample. For every donor, an aliquot of PBMCs went through flow cytometry to measure the percentages of naive CD45RAhigh/CD27high T cells. This clonotype turned up a few times. Its recognized antigen is unknown. Within one base of it there is no much larger clone, and no base qualities were kept.

Receptor libraries were prepared by 5' RACE. A second PCR of roughly 6 to 12 cycles was performed with a sample-barcoded 5' primer and a J-beta primer mix. A template-switch 5' adaptor carrying 12 random nucleotides introduced a unique molecular identifier onto each TCR beta cDNA molecule. Each sample yielded at least 2.5 million CDR3-containing paired-end reads. The Mint cDNA synthesis kit, primed by a TRBC-specific oligonucleotide, was used to synthesize first-strand cDNA from all RNA. All cDNA was treated with uracil-DNA glycosylase and then went through a first 18-cycle PCR with the universal primers M1SS and BC2_uni_R. For the original study's pipeline: For normalization, 1 million high-quality reads, each with a distinct molecular identifier, were randomly selected from each sample. Instead of being binned into consensus sequences, reads that shared molecular identifiers were thrown out. MiTCR, set to a Q25 quality threshold and the strictest error-elimination algorithm, was used for CDR3 identification, clonotype clustering and error correction. A nonparametric unseen species model with Euler transformation was used to estimate a lower bound on total TCR beta diversity. Clones were called with MiXCR by TCRdb after fastp trimmed the public reads at Q25, and only in-frame beta chains were retained. Each record represents a unique CDR3 protein, reported with the most common genes and DNA among its rows. In this record, the V and J calls reflect TCRdb's handling and not the investigators' own analysis. Here the sample has fewer than 2,000,000 distinct CDR3 sequences; roughly two fifths occur a single time. Around 23% of the sample lies in the top ten.

This TCR derives from a human donor in good health. Specimen: blood. The sequence is built from TRBV29-1 and TRBJ2-5, with 7 central nucleotides matching TRBD2. The CDR3 protein: CSVEVGGEGTQYF. At the DNA level, the sequence is TGCAGCGTTGAAGTAGGCGGGGAGGGGACCCAGTACTTC.